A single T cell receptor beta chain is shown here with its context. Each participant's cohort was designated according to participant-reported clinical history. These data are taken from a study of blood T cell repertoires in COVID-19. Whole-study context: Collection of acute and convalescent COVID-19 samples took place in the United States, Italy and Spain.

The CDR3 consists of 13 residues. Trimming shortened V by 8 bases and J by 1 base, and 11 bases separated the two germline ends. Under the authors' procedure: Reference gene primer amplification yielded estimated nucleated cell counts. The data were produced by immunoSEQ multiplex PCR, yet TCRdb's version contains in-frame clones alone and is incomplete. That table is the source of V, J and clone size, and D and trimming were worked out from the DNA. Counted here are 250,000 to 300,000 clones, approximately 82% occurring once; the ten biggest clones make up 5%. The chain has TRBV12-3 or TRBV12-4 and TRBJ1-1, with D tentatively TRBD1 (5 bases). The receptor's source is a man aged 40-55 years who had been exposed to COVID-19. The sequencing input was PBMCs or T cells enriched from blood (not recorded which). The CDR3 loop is CASQTGQNTEAFF. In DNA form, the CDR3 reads TGTGCCAGCCAAACAGGACAGAACACTGAAGCTTTCTTT.